This T cell receptor beta chain was profiled in a study of cytomegalovirus exposure and HLA in healthy donors. This clone was recorded a few times. Its antigen is currently unknown. When sampled, the donors appeared nominally healthy, though they likely had unrecorded immune exposures. CDR1 is MDHEN, CDR2 SYDVKM, per germline. CDR3 length: 13 residues. Between the trimmed V and J ends, which lost 2 bases and 6 bases, there was a span of 10 bases. Regarding the study as a whole: Relative to equally common others, HLA-associated TCR beta chains showed greater clonal expansion in a later analysis. Usually a TCR sequence was rare, but some public TCRs were found in many donors. Researchers reported in a later analysis that common viral pathogens appeared linked to several top clusters.

Both 60 Vbeta primers and 13 Jbeta primers went into the PCR. Using immunoSEQ multiplex PCR, the repertoire was profiled, and TCRdb retains in-frame clones only, with some absent. This table has roughly 190,000 clones, roughly 80% appearing once. V gene TRBV28 combines with J gene TRBJ1-2, with D maybe TRBD1 (5 bases). The origin of this receptor is a female donor in good health and CMV-seronegative. Sequenced material: PBMCs. The CDR3 sequence is CASSLDTRDGYTF. The CDR3 coding sequence is TGTGCCAGCAGTTTAGACACCAGGGATGGCTACACCTTC.